The T cell receptor (beta chain) described here comes from a study of beta chain features in type 1 diabetes. Study context: Patients did not differ from healthy donors in age, gender or cell yield.

The germline CDR1 and CDR2 sequences are MNHEY and SVGAGI. V was trimmed by 2 bases and J by 7 bases, leaving 9 bases between them. The CDR3 covers 12 residues. The study reverse transcribed the entire isolated RNA, so it sequenced expressed TCRB transcripts. Naive, central memory and regulatory T cell samples produced a mean of approximately 4 million reads. Produced via immunoSEQ multiplex PCR; TCRdb's table is partial and in-frame only. The table lists some 900,000 clones, 15% to 20% of them singletons, with about 0.02% in the top ten. For this clone: The antigen is unknown.

Overall study findings and caveats: Cells with high TCR expression could be over-represented by cDNA sequencing. More deletions and fewer insertions at VDJ junctions were found in patients with type 1 diabetes.

Input material: naive CD4+ T cells from blood. The chain recombines TRBV6-5 with TRBJ2-7; D gene unclear. The receptor was isolated from a woman aged 18-30 years in good health. CDR3 loop: CASSYPTREQYF. CDR3 sequence (DNA): TGTGCCAGCAGTTACCCCACCCGGGAGCAGTACTTC.